Presented here are 15 T cell receptor beta chains from one specimen sequenced in a study of blood T cells in healthy people across ages. Then a second PCR, running roughly 7 to 11 cycles, was carried out with a sample-barcoded 5' primer and a J-beta primer mix. TCRdb fed the 5' RACE reads into MiXCR, producing one record per CDR3 protein. The table has about 930,000 distinct CDR3 sequences, 25% to 30% seen once; the top ten hold roughly a tenth. The same data also contributed to another study, on T cells of mothers and their children.

Material for sequencing was blood. The receptors stem from a woman between 40 and 50 years old in good health.

Notes on this clonotype: A read error may explain this, as a much larger clone is one base away. This chain links TRBV25-1 with TRBJ2-7; tentatively, D is TRBD1 (5 bases). CDR3 size: 11 residues. The germline CDR1 and CDR2 sequences are MGHDK and SYGVNS. CDR3 coding DNA: TGTGCCAGCAAGACAGCTTACGAGCGGTACTTC. This sequence encodes CASKTAYERYF.

This clonotype came up many times. V usage is TRBV12-3 or TRBV12-4 and J usage is TRBJ2-5; TRBD1 might be the D (5 bases). CDR3 length equals 16 residues. The V gene lost 9 bases and the J gene lost 5 bases, with 25 bases spanning the gap. This CDR3 reads CASTPGSRAMGETQYF. CDR3 in DNA: TGTGCCAGTACCCCGGGTAGCAGGGCGATGGGGGAGACCCAGTACTTC.

The chain couples TRBV20-1 to TRBJ1-4, with TRBD1 matching over 7 bases. With 6 bases clipped from V and 9 bases from J, the junction kept 7 bases outside the gene matches. This CDR3 is 12 amino acids long. Germline CDR1 is DFQATT and CDR2 is SNEGSKA (reference sequence). The CDR3 nucleotides are TGCAGTGCCAGGGGGAGCCTCAAAAAACTGTTTTTT. As protein: CSARGSLKKLFF.

CDR3 coding DNA: TGCAGTGCTAGAGATGAATTTAGGGATGCTAACTATGGCTACACCTTC. Its translation: CSARDEFRDANYGYTF. The chain carries TRBV20-1 and TRBJ1-2; the D is unclear. V gave up 0 bases and J gave up 0 bases, with 14 bases separating them. CDR1 and CDR2 (germline): DFQATT, SNEGSKA (reference sequence). The CDR3 loop spans 16 amino acids.

The gene calls are TRBV7-2 and TRBJ2-1; 12 nucleotides align to TRBD2. CDR1 is SGHTA, CDR2 FQGNSA, per germline. V lost 4 bases to trimming and J lost 4 bases; unmatched junction nucleotides: 5. The CDR3 sequence is 16 residues long. The CDR3 DNA reads as TGTGCCAGCAGCTCCGAAGGACTAGCGGGGTACAATGAGCAGTTCTTC. As protein: CASSSEGLAGYNEQFF.

The V gene is TRBV15, the J gene TRBJ2-1; 7 positions match TRBD1. This CDR3 has 14 residues. Germline V gives CDR1 LNHNV, CDR2 YYDKDF (reference sequence). The junction had 5 bases not matched to a gene; V was cut back by 3 bases and J by 6 bases. The CDR3 sequence: CATSRTGWGNEQFF. The CDR3 DNA is TGTGCCACCAGCAGGACAGGGTGGGGCAATGAGCAGTTCTTC.

This clonotype was seen only a few times. V usage is TRBV28 and J usage is TRBJ1-3; D not resolved. This CDR3 is 14 amino acids long. Germline lookup yields CDR1 MDHEN and CDR2 SYDVKM. The V and J ends lost 5 bases and 3 bases respectively, with 11 bases between them. As DNA, the CDR3 is TGTGCCAGCAGTGTCACATTGGGTGGAAACACCATATATTTT. Translated: CASSVTLGGNTIYF. Drawing the rest from reference TRBV28 and TRBJ1-3, the complete variable domain is DVKVTQSSRYLVKRTGEKVFLECVQDMDHENMFWYRQDPGLGLRLIYFSYDVKMKEKGDIPEGYSVSREKKERFSLILESASTNQTSMYLCASSVTLGGNTIYFGEGSWLTVV.

This clonotype was counted ten times or more. This chain joins TRBV20-1 and TRBJ2-1; D gene unclear. CDR1 and CDR2 (germline): DFQATT, SNEGSKA (reference sequence). CDR3 length: 15 amino acids. V was trimmed by 0 bases and J by 4 bases, leaving 13 bases between them. This chain's CDR3 is CSARDLVGIYNEQFF. DNA for the CDR3: TGCAGTGCTAGAGATCTAGTTGGCATATACAATGAGCAGTTCTTC.

Ten or more counts support this clonotype. The J gene is TRBJ2-3, the V gene TRBV7-3, with TRBD1 matching over 9 bases. Germline values: CDR1 SGHTA, CDR2 FQGTGA. V gave up 0 bases and J gave up 3 bases; unmatched junction bases: 4. This CDR3 has 16 residues. CDR3 DNA: TGTGCCAGCAGCTTAACGGGACAGGGCTTAACAGATACGCAGTATTTT. Its protein product is CASSLTGQGLTDTQYF.

The chain joins TRBV6-1 to TRBJ2-7, with 7 bases fitting TRBD2. Germline CDR1 is MNHNS and CDR2 is SASEGT. This CDR3 comprises 16 residues. Trimming removed 7 bases from V and 5 bases from J; junction bases left unmatched: 17. CDR3 region: CASIQKHQGGSDEQYF. As DNA, the CDR3 is TGTGCCAGCATTCAAAAACACCAGGGAGGGTCGGACGAGCAGTACTTC.

The chain carries TRBV29-1 and TRBJ1-2; D is perhaps TRBD1 (6 bases). CDR3 length: 12 residues. Per germline, CDR1 SQVTM and CDR2 ANQGSEA. Deletions cut 3 bases from V and 4 bases from J, with 9 bases between. CDR3 sequence reads: CSVESRGYGYTF. The CDR3 DNA is TGCAGCGTTGAGAGCAGGGGCTATGGCTACACCTTC. Full variable domain (outside the CDR3, taken from reference TRBV29-1 and TRBJ1-2): SAVISQKPSRDICQRGTSLTIQCQVDSQVTMMFWYRQQPGQSLTLIATANQGSEATYESGFVIDKFPISRPNLTFSTLTVSNMSPEDSSIYLCSVESRGYGYTFGSGTRLTVV.

In its sample, this clonotype was seen many times. The chain uses TRBV7-2 and TRBJ2-5; 9 bases fit TRBD1. There are 16 residues in the CDR3. V was pared by 2 bases and J by 1 base, with 5 bases of the junction left unmatched. Per germline, CDR1 SGHTA and CDR2 FQGNSA. The CDR3 nucleotides are TGTGCCAGCAGCTTATTCGGGACAGGGAGCCAAGAGACCCAGTACTTC. It specifies CASSLFGTGSQETQYF. The variable domain in full, completed from reference TRBV7-2 and TRBJ2-5, reads GAGVSQSPSNKVTEKGKDVELRCDPISGHTALYWYRQSLGQGLEFLIYFQGNSAPDKSGLPSDRFSAERTGGSVSTLTIQRTQQEDSAVYLCASSLFGTGSQETQYFGPGTRLLVL.

This sequence joins TRBV4-2 and TRBJ2-1; no definite D call. The V end was cut by 4 bases, the J end by 8 bases, with 9 bases between. There are 12 residues in the CDR3. Per the germline V gene, CDR1 is LGHNA and CDR2 is YNFKEQ. The CDR3 reads CASSPSGYEQFF. The CDR3 nucleotides read TGTGCCAGCAGCCCCAGTGGGTATGAGCAGTTCTTC.

In the case of this clonotype: A much larger clone differs by one base, so this may be a read error. The V and J genes are TRBV7-2 and TRBJ2-7; 8 bases are shared with TRBD2. Per the germline V gene, CDR1 is SGHTA and CDR2 is FQGNSA. CDR3 length: 18 residues. The CDR3 coding sequence is TGTGTCAGCAGCTTAAAACGTTTCAAAGCGGGGGTATTATACGAGCAGTACTTC. Its translation is CVSSLKRFKAGVLYEQYF.

The V gene is TRBV10-3, the J gene TRBJ2-1; D gene ambiguous. Germline CDR1 is ENHRY and CDR2 is SYGVKD. CDR3 length equals 12 residues. V was clipped by 0 bases and J by 13 bases, with 10 bases between them. This chain's CDR3 is CAISESLPTQFF. CDR3 in DNA: TGTGCCATCAGTGAGTCGCTACCAACCCAGTTCTTC.